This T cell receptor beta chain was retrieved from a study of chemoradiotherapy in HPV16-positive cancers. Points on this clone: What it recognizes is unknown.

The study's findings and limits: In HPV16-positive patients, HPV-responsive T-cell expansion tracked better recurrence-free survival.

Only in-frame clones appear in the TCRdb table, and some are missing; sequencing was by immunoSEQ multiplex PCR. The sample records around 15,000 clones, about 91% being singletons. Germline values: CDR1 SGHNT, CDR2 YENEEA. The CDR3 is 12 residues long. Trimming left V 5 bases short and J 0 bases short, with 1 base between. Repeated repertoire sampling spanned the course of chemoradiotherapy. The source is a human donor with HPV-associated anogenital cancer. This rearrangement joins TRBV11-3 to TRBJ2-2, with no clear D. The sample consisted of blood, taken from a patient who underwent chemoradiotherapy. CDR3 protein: CASSPNTGELFF. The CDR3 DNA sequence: TGTGCCAGCAGCCCGAACACCGGGGAGCTGTTTTTT.